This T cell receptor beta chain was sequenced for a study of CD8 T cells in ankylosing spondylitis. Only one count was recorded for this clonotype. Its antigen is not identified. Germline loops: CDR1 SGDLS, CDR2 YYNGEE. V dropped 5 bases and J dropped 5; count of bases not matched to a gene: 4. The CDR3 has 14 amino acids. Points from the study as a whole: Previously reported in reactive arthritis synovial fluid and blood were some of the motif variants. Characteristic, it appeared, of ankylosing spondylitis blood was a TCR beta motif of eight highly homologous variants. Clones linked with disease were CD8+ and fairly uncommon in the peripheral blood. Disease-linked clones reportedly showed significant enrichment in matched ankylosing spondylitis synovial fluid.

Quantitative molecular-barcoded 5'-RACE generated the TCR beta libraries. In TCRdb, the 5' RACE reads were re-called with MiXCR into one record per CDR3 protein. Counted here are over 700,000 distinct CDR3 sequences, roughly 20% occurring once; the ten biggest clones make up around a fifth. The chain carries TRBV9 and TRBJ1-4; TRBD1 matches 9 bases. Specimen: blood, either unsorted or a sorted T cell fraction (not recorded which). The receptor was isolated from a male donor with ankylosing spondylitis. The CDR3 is CASRGGTGNEKLFF. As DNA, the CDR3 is TGTGCCAGCAGGGGGGGGACAGGGAATGAAAAACTGTTTTTT. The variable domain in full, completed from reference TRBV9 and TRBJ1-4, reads DSGVTQTPKHLITATGQRVTLRCSPRSGDLSVYWYQQSLDQGLQFLIQYYNGEERAKGNILERFSAQQFPDLHSELNLSSLELGDSALYFCASRGGTGNEKLFFGSGTQLSVL.